Shown below are 5 T cell receptor beta chains from a single sample sequenced in a study of monozygotic twins with inflammatory bowel disease (dated by TCRdb to about 2019). The library was made by 5' RACE. Sequencing instrument: Illumina HiSeq 2500. Through TCRdb reprocessing, the reads give one entry per CDR3 protein sequence; DNA is omitted. This sample's listing comprises fewer than 400,000 distinct CDR3 sequences. In total, the top ten clones hold more than 4.5% of the sample. What was sequenced was blood. The receptors come from a human donor with ulcerative colitis or Crohn's disease, or a healthy co-twin of an affected twin (not recorded which).

The chain links TRBV29-1 to TRBJ2-3; TCRdb calls TRBD2, which cannot be checked without DNA. In germline, CDR1 is SQVTM, CDR2 ANQGSEA. The CDR3 spans 15 residues. CDR3 sequence reads: CSATGTSGSADTQYF.

The V gene is TRBV24-1, the J gene TRBJ2-1; TCRdb picks TRBD1, but there is no DNA to check that call. CDR1 KGHDR and CDR2 SFDVKD come from the germline V gene. The CDR3 is 17 amino acids. CDR3 sequence reads: CATSKPFRGSPNNEQFF.

V gene TRBV20-1 combines with J gene TRBJ2-7; TCRdb outputs TRBD1, but without DNA this stays unchecked. Germline CDR1 reads DFQATT; CDR2 reads SNEGSKA (reference sequence). The CDR3 has 15 amino acids. CDR3 region: CSARGARTSTYEQYF.

The V gene is TRBV20-1, the J gene TRBJ2-3; absent DNA, TCRdb's TRBD2 call cannot be checked. Germline V CDR1 and CDR2: DFQATT, SNEGSKA (reference sequence). This CDR3 has 16 residues. The CDR3 reads CSASSIQRESGDTQYF.

The V gene is TRBV4-3, the J gene TRBJ2-3; TCRdb's D call, TRBD2, is unchecked because there is no DNA. Germline V gives CDR1 LGHNA, CDR2 YSLEER. The CDR3 length is 15 residues. CDR3: CASSQGTGFTDTQYF.